These 10 T cell receptor beta chains share one sample of origin, sequenced in a study of T cells in Graves' hyperthyroidism and ophthalmopathy. The CDR3 regions of TCR beta were amplified from RNA transcripts. An initial round of RT-PCR targeting the TCR CDR3 relied on the HTBI primer set. TCRdb re-analysed the multiplex PCR reads in MiXCR, keeping a single row per CDR3 protein. The repertoire holds a few hundred thousand distinct CDR3 sequences, with around 46% as singletons. The sequenced sample consisted of peripheral blood or thyroid tissue (not recorded which). The receptors originated from a woman aged 18-30 years with Graves' hyperthyroidism.

DNA of the CDR3: TGCAGCCAAGATAGGGCAGGGTTTAACTATGGCTACACCTTC. This sequence encodes CSQDRAGFNYGYTF. The chain combines TRBV29-1 with TRBJ1-2; D is possibly TRBD1 (5 bases). The germline V gene encodes CDR1 SQVTM and CDR2 ANQGSEA. The V and J ends lost 8 bases and 1 base respectively, with 17 bases between them. The CDR3 is 14 amino acids. Based on the CDR3 plus reference TRBV29-1 and TRBJ1-2, the full variable domain is SAVISQKPSRDICQRGTSLTIQCQVDSQVTMMFWYRQQPGQSLTLIATANQGSEATYESGFVIDKFPISRPNLTFSTLTVSNMSPEDSSIYLCSQDRAGFNYGYTFGSGTRLTVV.

The V call is TRBV29-1, the J call TRBJ1-1; 9 nucleotides agree with TRBD1. The CDR3 is 15 residues long. The ends lost 0 bases at V and 4 bases at J; junction bases unmatched: 6. Germline CDR1 SQVTM, CDR2 ANQGSEA. The CDR3 nucleotides are TGCAGCGTTGAAGATTGGACAGGGGTGGGCACTGAAGCTTTCTTT. Its translation: CSVEDWTGVGTEAFF. The full variable domain, with the rest looked up from reference TRBV29-1 and TRBJ1-1, is SAVISQKPSRDICQRGTSLTIQCQVDSQVTMMFWYRQQPGQSLTLIATANQGSEATYESGFVIDKFPISRPNLTFSTLTVSNMSPEDSSIYLCSVEDWTGVGTEAFFGQGTRLTVV.

The rearrangement uses TRBV15 and TRBJ1-2; D is perhaps TRBD1 (5 bases). This CDR3 region has 14 residues. Germline values: CDR1 LNHNV, CDR2 YYDKDF (reference sequence). V was trimmed by 3 bases and J by 4 bases, leaving 12 bases between them. The CDR3 nucleotides are TGTGCCACCAGCAGCCGGGAGGGGTCCTATGGCTACACCTTC. It specifies CATSSREGSYGYTF.

This clonotype was counted ten times or more. The chain joins TRBV29-1 to TRBJ2-5; TRBD1 is a possible D gene (5 bases). The ends were cut back, 7 bases at V and 0 bases at J, with 24 bases in the middle. The germline CDR1 and CDR2 sequences are SQVTM and ANQGSEA. This CDR3 contains 17 residues. This chain's CDR3 is CSALIINRLEYQETQYF. CDR3 DNA: TGCAGCGCCCTAATTATAAACAGGCTAGAGTACCAAGAGACCCAGTACTTC. The whole variable domain, filled in from reference TRBV29-1 and TRBJ2-5, reads SAVISQKPSRDICQRGTSLTIQCQVDSQVTMMFWYRQQPGQSLTLIATANQGSEATYESGFVIDKFPISRPNLTFSTLTVSNMSPEDSSIYLCSALIINRLEYQETQYFGPGTRLLVL.

In the case of this clonotype: This is likely a read error, given that the CDR3 carries no conserved phenylalanine or tryptophan at its end. The genes are TRBV2 and TRBJ2-7, with TRBD2 identical over 10 bases. V lost 5 bases, J lost 6 bases, and 16 bases stayed unmatched. The CDR3 is 17 residues long. Germline CDR1 reads SNHLY; CDR2 reads FYNNEI. CDR3 sequence: CASSPRGLAEEGCEQYL. The CDR3 nucleotides are TGTGCCAGCAGTCCTCGAGGACTAGCGGAGGAGGGCTGCGAGCAGTACTTG.

This clonotype was picked up a small number of times. The gene calls are TRBV30 and TRBJ2-5; 10 bases line up with TRBD1. This CDR3 comprises 15 residues. The V gene's germline CDR1 is GTSNPN and CDR2 SVGIG (reference sequence). Losses at the gene ends were 4 bases for V and 5 bases for J; bases not matched to a gene: 10. The CDR3 sequence: CAWTAGTGVGETQYF. The CDR3 coding sequence is TGTGCCTGGACTGCCGGGACAGGGGTTGGCGAGACCCAGTACTTC.

This clonotype was found once. As the CDR3 is not closed by the conserved phenylalanine or tryptophan, this likely results from a read error. The chain carries TRBV10-2 and TRBJ2-7, with 8 bases fitting TRBD1. Trimming cost V 6 bases and J 6 bases; bases outside gene matches: 7. CDR3 length: 13 amino acids. Per germline, CDR1 WSHSY and CDR2 SAAADI. The CDR3 is CASRSDRGSEQYL. The CDR3, as DNA: TGCGCCAGCAGGTCCGACAGGGGTTCCGAGCAGTACCTC.

V is TRBV2 and J is TRBJ2-1; D possibly corresponds to TRBD1 (6 bases). The germline gives CDR1 SNHLY, CDR2 FYNNEI. Trimming removed 11 bases at V and 5 bases at J, with 19 bases between. The CDR3 is made up of 14 amino acids. The CDR3 loop is CAGIHRDTHNEQFF. In nucleotides, the CDR3 is TGTGCCGGGATTCATCGGGACACGCACAATGAGCAGTTCTTC.

J is TRBJ1-3 and V is TRBV10-3, with D possibly matching TRBD1 (5 bases). The CDR3 has 17 residues. Germline lookup yields CDR1 ENHRY and CDR2 SYGVKD. The ends were cut back, 0 bases at V and 0 bases at J, with 12 bases in the middle. The CDR3 protein is CAISESARGLSGNTIYF. CDR3 nucleotide sequence: TGTGCCATCAGTGAGTCGGCTCGGGGACTCTCTGGAAACACCATATATTTT.

The chain has TRBV10-2 and TRBJ1-5, with D perhaps TRBD1 (5 bases). The CDR3 loop spans 12 amino acids. Germline CDR1 is WSHSY and CDR2 is SAAADI. Deletions cut 4 bases from V and 5 bases from J, with 6 bases between. CDR3 sequence reads: CASSVGHQPQHF. The CDR3, as DNA: TGCGCCAGCAGTGTGGGACATCAGCCCCAGCATTTT.